What follows is one T cell receptor beta chain and its context. What it binds is unknown. These data are taken from a study of cytomegalovirus exposure and HLA in healthy donors. CDR1 and CDR2 from the germline V gene are SGHTS and YDEGEE. Trimming took 4 bases from V and 2 from J; bases not matched to a gene: 7. The length of the CDR3 is 15 residues. Regarding the study as a whole: The study listed under 200 cytomegalovirus-associated TCR beta chains.

A multiplex PCR was run with 60 Vbeta primers and 13 Jbeta primers. The repertoire was sequenced with immunoSEQ multiplex PCR; TCRdb's copy has only in-frame clones and lacks some. The sample consists of some 150,000 clones, about two thirds of them appearing once. The receptor comes from a man in his fifties or sixties in good health and CMV-seropositive. The V gene is TRBV5-8, the J gene TRBJ1-1, with TRBD1 matching over 8 bases. The sequencing input was PBMCs. CDR3: CASSEVTGVNTEAFF. DNA for the CDR3: TGTGCCAGCAGCGAAGTGACAGGGGTAAACACTGAAGCTTTCTTT.